A selection of T cell receptor beta chains follows, all from one sample in a study of T-cell memory formation after mild COVID-19. One entry per CDR3 protein, called by TCRdb with MiXCR from the 5' RACE reads. This sample yields 580,000 or so distinct CDR3 sequences, of which roughly 17% are seen a single time; around 7.8% belongs to the top ten. The specimen sequenced was PBMCs or a T cell subset sorted from them (not recorded which). These receptors all come from an adult woman who had mild COVID-19 (a few samples of this study predate the infection). Cell type and time point are not known. CDR3s include the opening cysteine and the closing phenylalanine or tryptophan. The D gene is left open where the match is weak. Part of the rows lack a size; the others show once, few, many or a class for expanded clones.

abundance,d_gene,v_gene,j_gene,CDR3nt,CDR3aa
few,.,TRBV29-1,TRBJ1-2,TGCAGCGTTAGGACAGCTTATGGCTACACCTTC,CSVRTAYGYTF
few,.,TRBV6-1,TRBJ1-1,TGTGCCAGCAGTGAAACAGTGAACACTGAAGCTTTCTTT,CASSETVNTEAFF
.,.,TRBV15,TRBJ1-5,TGTGCCACCAGCGGAGGAACAGGGCATCAGCCCCAGCATTTT,CATSGGTGHQPQHF
.,TRBD1,TRBV7-2,TRBJ1-2,TGTGCCAGCAGCTCGACCTGGGACAGGGCGGGCTACACCTTC,CASSSTWDRAGYTF
.,.,TRBV6-2/TRBV6-3,TRBJ2-6,TGTGCCAGCAGTTACCGCAAATGGGGGGCGTCTGGGGCCAACGTCCTGACTTTC,CASSYRKWGASGANVLTF
.,TRBD1,TRBV19,TRBJ2-5,TGTGCCAGTCGAAGAAATCCGGGACAGGGTCGAGAGACCCAGTACTTC,CASRRNPGQGRETQYF
.,TRBD2,TRBV7-3,TRBJ2-3,TGTGCCAGCAGCTTAAGAGGGACTAGCGGGAGTCGAGATACGCAGTATTTT,CASSLRGTSGSRDTQYF
.,.,TRBV9,TRBJ2-1,TGTGCCAGCAGCGCCGTGGGGGCTAGCGTCCTAAATGAGCAGTTCTTC,CASSAVGASVLNEQFF
.,.,TRBV4-1,TRBJ2-6,TGCGCCAGCAGCCTAGAAGGAATCGCTGGGGCCAACGTCCTGACTTTC,CASSLEGIAGANVLTF
few,.,TRBV20-1,TRBJ1-1,TGCAGTGCTAGAGATGGGGGGTTGGGGGTGACTGAAGCTTTCTTT,CSARDGGLGVTEAFF
few,.,TRBV11-1,TRBJ1-6,TGTGCCAGCAGCTTTGGCGAGTATTTGGGGTCACCCCTCCACTTT,CASSFGEYLGSPLHF
few,.,TRBV5-1,TRBJ1-6,TGCGCCAGCAGCCTCGCGGGGCTTTCACCCCTCCACTTT,CASSLAGLSPLHF
.,TRBD1,TRBV10-3,TRBJ2-7,TGTGCCATCAGTGGATTGACAGGGGAGGCCTACGAGCAGTACTTC,CAISGLTGEAYEQYF